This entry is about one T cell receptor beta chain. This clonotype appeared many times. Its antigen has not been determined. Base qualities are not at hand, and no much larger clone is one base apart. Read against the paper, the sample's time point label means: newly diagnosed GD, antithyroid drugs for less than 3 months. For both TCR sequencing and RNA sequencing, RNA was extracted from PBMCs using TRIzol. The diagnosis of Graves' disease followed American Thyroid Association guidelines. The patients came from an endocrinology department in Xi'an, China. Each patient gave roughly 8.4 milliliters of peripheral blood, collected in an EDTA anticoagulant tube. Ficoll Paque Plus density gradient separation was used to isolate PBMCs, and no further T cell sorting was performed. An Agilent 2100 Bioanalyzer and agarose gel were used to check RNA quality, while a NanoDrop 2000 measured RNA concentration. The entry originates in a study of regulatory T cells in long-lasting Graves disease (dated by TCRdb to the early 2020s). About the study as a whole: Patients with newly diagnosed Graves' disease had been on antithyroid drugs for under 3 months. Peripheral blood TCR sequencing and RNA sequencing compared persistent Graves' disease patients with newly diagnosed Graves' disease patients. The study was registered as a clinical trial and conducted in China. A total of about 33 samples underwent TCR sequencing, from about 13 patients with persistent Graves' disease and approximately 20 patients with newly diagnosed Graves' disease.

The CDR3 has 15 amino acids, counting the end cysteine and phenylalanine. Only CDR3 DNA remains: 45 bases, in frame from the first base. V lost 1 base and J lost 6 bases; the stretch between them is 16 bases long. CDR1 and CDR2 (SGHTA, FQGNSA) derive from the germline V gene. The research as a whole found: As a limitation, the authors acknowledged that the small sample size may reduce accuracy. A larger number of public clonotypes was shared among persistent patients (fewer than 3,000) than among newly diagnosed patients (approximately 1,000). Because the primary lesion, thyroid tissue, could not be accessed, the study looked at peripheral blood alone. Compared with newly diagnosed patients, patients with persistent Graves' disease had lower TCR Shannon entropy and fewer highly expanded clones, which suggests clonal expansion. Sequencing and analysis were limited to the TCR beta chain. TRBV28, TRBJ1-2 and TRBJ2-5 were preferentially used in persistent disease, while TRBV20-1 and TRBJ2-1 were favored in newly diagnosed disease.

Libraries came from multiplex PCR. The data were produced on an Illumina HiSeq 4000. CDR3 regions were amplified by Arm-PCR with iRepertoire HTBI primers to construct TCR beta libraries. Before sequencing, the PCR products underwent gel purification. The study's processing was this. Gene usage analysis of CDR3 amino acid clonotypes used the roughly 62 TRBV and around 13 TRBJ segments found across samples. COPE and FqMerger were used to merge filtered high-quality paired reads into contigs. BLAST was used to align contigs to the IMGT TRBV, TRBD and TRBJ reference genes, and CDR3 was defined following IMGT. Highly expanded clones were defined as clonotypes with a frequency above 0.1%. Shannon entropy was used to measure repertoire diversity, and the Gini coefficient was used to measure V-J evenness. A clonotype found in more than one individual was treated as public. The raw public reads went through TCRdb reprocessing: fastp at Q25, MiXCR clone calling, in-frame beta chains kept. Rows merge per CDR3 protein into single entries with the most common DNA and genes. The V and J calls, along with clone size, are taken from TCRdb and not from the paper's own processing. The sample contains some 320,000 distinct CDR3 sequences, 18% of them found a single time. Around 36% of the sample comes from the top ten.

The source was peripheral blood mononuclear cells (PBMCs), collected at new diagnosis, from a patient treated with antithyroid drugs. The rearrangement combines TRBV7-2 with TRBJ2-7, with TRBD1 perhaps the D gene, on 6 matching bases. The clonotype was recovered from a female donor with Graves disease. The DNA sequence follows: TGTGCCAGCAGCTTAGACTCAGGGGCAGTAGGCGAGCAGTACTTC. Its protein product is CASSLDSGAVGEQYF.